These 13 T cell receptor beta chains were all obtained from the same sample, sequenced in a study of blood T cell repertoires in COVID-19. The assay was immunoSEQ multiplex PCR, and TCRdb's table has in-frame clones only and misses some. The table records approximately 70,000 clones, roughly 90% of them present only once. Sequences were obtained from peripheral blood. Receptor source: a human donor in a cohort sampled during active COVID-19.

This chain connects TRBV9 to TRBJ1-3; a weak D match, TRBD1 (5 bases). CDR3 length equals 15 residues. Trimming shortened V by 3 bases and J by 5 bases, and 15 bases separated the two germline ends. Germline V gene sequence: CDR1 SGDLS, CDR2 YYNGEE. CDR3 amino acids: CASSAPSDSRNTIYF. The CDR3 coding sequence is TGTGCCAGCAGCGCCCCCTCCGACAGCCGAAACACCATATATTTT.

This chain uses TRBV5-4 with TRBJ1-2; the match to TRBD1 covers 7 bases. This CDR3 has 16 amino acids. CDR1 is SGHNT, CDR2 YYREEE, per germline (reference sequence). Trimming took 0 bases from V and 4 from J; bases not matched to a gene: 9. The CDR3 DNA reads as TGTGCCAGCAGCTTGGGAGCCGGAGGGGGCGGCTATGGCTACACCTTC. It codes for CASSLGAGGGGYGYTF.

This chain links TRBV2 with TRBJ2-2, with 8 bases matching TRBD2. CDR3 length equals 15 residues. Trimming removed 7 bases from V and 5 bases from J; junction bases left unmatched: 9. Germline assignment: CDR1 SNHLY and CDR2 FYNNEI. This CDR3 reads CASKPGTRKTGELFF. CDR3 nucleotides: TGTGCCAGCAAGCCTGGGACTAGGAAAACCGGGGAGCTGTTTTTT.

The chain couples TRBV18 to TRBJ2-5, with 7 bases that match TRBD1. This CDR3 contains 16 residues. After removal of 0 bases from V and 5 bases from J, the junction contained 9 bases not matched to a gene. Germline V gene data show CDR1 as KGHSH and CDR2 as LQKENI. CDR3 in amino acids: CASSPPGQFILETQYF. CDR3 bases: TGTGCCAGCTCACCACCGGGACAGTTTATTTTGGAGACCCAGTACTTC. Full variable domain (rest looked up from reference TRBV18 and TRBJ2-5): NAGVMQNPRHLVRRRGQEARLRCSPMKGHSHVYWYRQLPEEGLKFMVYLQKENIIDESGMPKERFSAEFPKEGPSILRIQQVVRGDSAAYFCASSPPGQFILETQYFGPGTRLLVL.

The sample holds one count of this clone. The rearrangement uses TRBV29-1 and TRBJ2-1, with D uncertain. V dropped 4 bases and J dropped 6 bases, with 13 bases sitting between them. The CDR3 length is 13 residues. CDR1 and CDR2 from the germline V gene are SQVTM and ANQGSEA. The CDR3 region has the DNA TGCAGCGTTGCTTTTAGTTCCGTCAATGAGCAGTTCTTC. This encodes CSVAFSSVNEQFF.

V and J are TRBV19 and TRBJ1-2; 8 bases are a match to TRBD1. Germline V gene lookup returns CDR1 LNHDA and CDR2 SQIVND (reference sequence). V was clipped by 6 bases and J by 7 bases; unmatched bases: 16. The CDR3 is made up of 16 amino acids. The CDR3, as DNA: TGTGCCAGTAGCCACCCCCACCTGGACAGGGCGGGTGGCTACACCTTC. Translated, it gives CASSHPHLDRAGGYTF.

This chain uses TRBV12-5 with TRBJ2-1; TRBD2 matches at 9 bases. The V segment lost 4 bases and the J segment 8 bases; nucleotides outside the gene matches: 12. This CDR3 contains 16 residues. The germline gives CDR1 LGHNT, CDR2 FRNRAP. CDR3 protein: CASGWGISGSSDEQFF. DNA for the CDR3: TGTGCTAGTGGTTGGGGGATTAGCGGGAGCAGCGATGAGCAGTTCTTC.

This clone showed up just once. V usage is TRBV28 and J usage is TRBJ2-2; possible D gene TRBD2, 5 bases. The V gene lost 5 bases and the J gene lost 6 bases, with 16 bases spanning the gap. Germline lookup yields CDR1 MDHEN and CDR2 SYDVKM. The length of the CDR3 is 15 residues. The DNA of the CDR3 is TGTGCCAGCAGTCCCTCCCGGGGTCAGTCCGGGGAGCTGTTTTTT. This sequence encodes CASSPSRGQSGELFF.

The V and J genes are TRBV7-2 and TRBJ1-5, with a weak D call TRBD1 (6 bases). CDR1 and CDR2 from the germline V gene are SGHTA and FQGNSA. CDR3 length: 15 residues. V was cut by 1 base and J by 10 bases, with 17 bases left in between. The CDR3 coding sequence is TGTGCCAGCAGCTTAGAAGGGGCCCACAGGGAACCCCAGCATTTT. This codes for CASSLEGAHREPQHF.

This chain links TRBV3-1 (or the pseudogene TRBV3-2) with TRBJ2-7, with 7 bases fitting TRBD1. CDR1 LGHDT and CDR2 YNNKEL come from the germline V gene (reference sequence). This CDR3 spans 15 amino acids. After removal of 3 bases from V and 2 bases from J, the junction contained 7 bases not matched to a gene. CDR3 amino acids: CASSQTGTATYEQYF. The DNA for the CDR3 is TGTGCCAGCAGCCAGACGGGGACAGCCACCTACGAGCAGTACTTC.

The chain has TRBV13 and TRBJ2-1; D is perhaps TRBD1 (6 bases). This CDR3 has 15 residues. From germline, CDR1 is PRHDT and CDR2 FYEKMQ (reference sequence). Deletions cut 0 bases from V and 1 base from J, with 7 bases between. The CDR3 DNA follows: TGTGCCAGCAGCTTAGGACAGGGTTCCTACAATGAGCAGTTCTTC. Amino acids: CASSLGQGSYNEQFF.

The chain recombines TRBV6-2 or TRBV6-3 with TRBJ2-7, with TRBD2 as a possible D gene (6 bases). The CDR3 totals 12 residues. The germline gives CDR1 MNHEY, CDR2 SVGEGT. V was clipped by 5 bases and J by 12 bases, with 17 bases between them. CDR3 coding DNA: TGTGCCAGCAGTCCCGGGACTCCAAAGGGGTACTTC. This gives the protein CASSPGTPKGYF.

This clone has a handful of counts. This chain joins TRBV9 and TRBJ2-1, with TRBD2 matching 8 bases. CDR3 length: 15 residues. V dropped 0 bases and J dropped 8; count of bases not matched to a gene: 7. CDR1 is SGDLS and CDR2 is YYNGEE in the germline V gene. The DNA for the CDR3 is TGTGCCAGCAGCGTAGTCGGGGGGGGCCTCGATGAGCAGTTCTTC. This codes for CASSVVGGGLDEQFF. Based on the CDR3 plus reference TRBV9 and TRBJ2-1, the full variable domain is DSGVTQTPKHLITATGQRVTLRCSPRSGDLSVYWYQQSLDQGLQFLIQYYNGEERAKGNILERFSAQQFPDLHSELNLSSLELGDSALYFCASSVVGGGLDEQFFGPGTRLTVL.